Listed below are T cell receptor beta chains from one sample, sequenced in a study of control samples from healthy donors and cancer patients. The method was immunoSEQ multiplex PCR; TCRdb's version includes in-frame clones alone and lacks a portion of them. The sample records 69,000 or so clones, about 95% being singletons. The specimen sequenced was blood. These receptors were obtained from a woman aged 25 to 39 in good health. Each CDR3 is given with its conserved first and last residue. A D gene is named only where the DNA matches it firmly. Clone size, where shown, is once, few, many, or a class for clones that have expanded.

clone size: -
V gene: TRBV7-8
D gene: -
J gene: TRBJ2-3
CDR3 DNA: TGTGCCAGCATGCGGGCCACGGATACGCAGTATTTT
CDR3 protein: CASMRATDTQYF

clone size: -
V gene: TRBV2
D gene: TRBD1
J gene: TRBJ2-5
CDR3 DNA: TGTGCCAGCCTGGACAGGCCGACGTACCAAGAGACCCAGTACTTC
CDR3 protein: CASLDRPTYQETQYF

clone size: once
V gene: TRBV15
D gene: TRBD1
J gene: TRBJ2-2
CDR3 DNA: TGTGCCACCAGCAGCCGGGACAGGGTGACCGGGGAGCTGTTTTTT
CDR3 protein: CATSSRDRVTGELFF

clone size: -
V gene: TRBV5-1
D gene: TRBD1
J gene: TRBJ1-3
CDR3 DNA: TGCGCCAGCAGCACGGACAGGAACTCTGGAAACACCATATATTTT
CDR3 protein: CASSTDRNSGNTIYF

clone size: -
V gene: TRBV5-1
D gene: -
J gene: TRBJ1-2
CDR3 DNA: TGCGCCAGCAGCTTGCAGGCTTTCGACTATGGCTACACCTTC
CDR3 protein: CASSLQAFDYGYTF

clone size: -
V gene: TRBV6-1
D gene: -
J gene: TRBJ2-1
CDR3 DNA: TGTGCCAGCAGTGATTGGGGGAGTAGGAATGAGCAGTTCTTC
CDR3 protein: CASSDWGSRNEQFF

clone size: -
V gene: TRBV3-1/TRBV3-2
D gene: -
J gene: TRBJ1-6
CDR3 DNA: TGTGCCAGCAGCCAGGCCAGGGGAGATTTTTCACCCCTCCACTTT
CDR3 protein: CASSQARGDFSPLHF

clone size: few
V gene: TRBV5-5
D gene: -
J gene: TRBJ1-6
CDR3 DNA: TGTGCCAGCAGCTTGGTAGGTCAGGGAAGTTCACCCCTCCACTTT
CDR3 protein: CASSLVGQGSSPLHF

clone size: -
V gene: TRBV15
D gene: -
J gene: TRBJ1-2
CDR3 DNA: TGTGCCACCAGTTGGGGGAACAATGGCTACACCTTC
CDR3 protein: CATSWGNNGYTF

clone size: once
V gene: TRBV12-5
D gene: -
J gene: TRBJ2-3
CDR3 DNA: TGTGCTAGTGGTTTGGGACCTAAGGGACAAACCGACACAGATACGCAGTATTTT
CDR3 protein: CASGLGPKGQTDTDTQYF

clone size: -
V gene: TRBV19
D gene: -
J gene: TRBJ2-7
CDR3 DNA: TGTGCCAGTAGTTTACGGGGCTCCTACGAGCAGTACTTC
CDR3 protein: CASSLRGSYEQYF

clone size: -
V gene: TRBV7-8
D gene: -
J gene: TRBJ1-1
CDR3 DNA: TGTGCCAGCAGAGTTCAATCGAACACTGAAGCTTTCTTT
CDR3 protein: CASRVQSNTEAFF

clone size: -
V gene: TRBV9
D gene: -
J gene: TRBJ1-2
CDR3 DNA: TGTGCCAGCAGCCACCCAACAGGGCAAAATGGCTACACCTTC
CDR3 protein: CASSHPTGQNGYTF

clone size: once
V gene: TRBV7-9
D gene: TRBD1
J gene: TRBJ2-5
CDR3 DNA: TGTGCCAGCAGCAAAGCGACAGGGGGCTGGAAGACCCAGTACTTC
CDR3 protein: CASSKATGGWKTQYF